Below, one T cell receptor beta chain is given with its context. The CDR3 spans 14 residues. Trimming pared 3 bases from V and 4 bases from J, leaving 12 bases between. Germline lookup yields CDR1 SNHLY and CDR2 FYNNEI. This specimen belongs to a study of T cells in Graves' hyperthyroidism and ophthalmopathy. There were TCR beta CDR3 regions amplified from RNA transcripts. The HTBI primer set drove a first-round RT-PCR of the TCR CDR3. TCRdb used MiXCR to reprocess the multiplex PCR reads, holding one entry per CDR3 protein. Found here are some 350,000 distinct CDR3 sequences, 15% to 17% of them singletons; the top ten hold around a quarter.

The sequencing input was blood. The origin of this receptor is a young woman with Graves' hyperthyroidism that later progressed to Graves' ophthalmopathy. The chain combines TRBV2 with TRBJ1-2, with D possibly matching TRBD1 (6 bases). This chain's CDR3 is CASSDSGVGYGYTF. The CDR3 DNA follows: TGTGCCAGCAGTGATTCAGGGGTTGGCTATGGCTACACCTTC. Combining the CDR3 with reference TRBV2 and TRBJ1-2 gives the whole variable domain EPEVTQTPSHQVTQMGQEVILRCVPISNHLYFYWYRQILGQKVEFLVSFYNNEISEKSEIFDDQFSVERPDGSNFTLKIRSTKLEDSAMYFCASSDSGVGYGYTFGSGTRLTVV.